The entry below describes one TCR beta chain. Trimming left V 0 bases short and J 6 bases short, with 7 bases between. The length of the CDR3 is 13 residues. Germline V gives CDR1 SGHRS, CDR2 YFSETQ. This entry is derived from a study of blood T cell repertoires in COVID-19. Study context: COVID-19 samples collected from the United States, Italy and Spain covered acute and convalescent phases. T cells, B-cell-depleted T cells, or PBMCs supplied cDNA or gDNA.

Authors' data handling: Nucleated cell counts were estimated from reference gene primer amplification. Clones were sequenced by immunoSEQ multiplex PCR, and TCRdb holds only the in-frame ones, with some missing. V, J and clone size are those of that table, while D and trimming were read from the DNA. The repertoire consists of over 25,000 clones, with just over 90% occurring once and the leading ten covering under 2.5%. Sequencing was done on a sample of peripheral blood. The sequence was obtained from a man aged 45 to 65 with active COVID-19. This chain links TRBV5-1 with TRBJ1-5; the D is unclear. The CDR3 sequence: CASSLDGSQPQHF. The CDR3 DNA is TGCGCCAGCAGCTTGGACGGTTCTCAGCCCCAGCATTTT.